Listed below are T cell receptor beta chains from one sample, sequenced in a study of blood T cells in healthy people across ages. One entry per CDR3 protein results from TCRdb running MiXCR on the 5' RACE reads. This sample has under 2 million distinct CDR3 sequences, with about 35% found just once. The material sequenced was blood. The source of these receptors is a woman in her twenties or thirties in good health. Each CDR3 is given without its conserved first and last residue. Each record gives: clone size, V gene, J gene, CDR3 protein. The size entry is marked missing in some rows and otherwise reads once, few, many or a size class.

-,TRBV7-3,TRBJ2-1,ASNTGTGANEQF
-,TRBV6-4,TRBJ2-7,ASSVQTGWSEQY
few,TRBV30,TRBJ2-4,AWSVEGNIQY
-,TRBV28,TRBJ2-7,AGSPNLIGENEQY
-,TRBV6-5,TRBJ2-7,ASSYRDRRSYEQY
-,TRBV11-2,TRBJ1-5,ASSLGVGANQPQH
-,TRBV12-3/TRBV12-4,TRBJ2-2,ASSRGASGRSTGELF
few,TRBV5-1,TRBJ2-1,ASSLGRALPQDQF
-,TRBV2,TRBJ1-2,ATNAGTGGGYT
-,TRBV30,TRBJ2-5,AWSVLGGPGGTQY
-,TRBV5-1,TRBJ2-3,ASSHTGSRTDTQY
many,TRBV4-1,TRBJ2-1,ASSQDHRTSQF
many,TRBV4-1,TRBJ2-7,ASSQPGQGAYEQY
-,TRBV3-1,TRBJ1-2,ASSQDRDLGGYT
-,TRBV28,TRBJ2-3,ASELGGSLQGDTQY
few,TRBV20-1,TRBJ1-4,SANKGAGTNEKLF
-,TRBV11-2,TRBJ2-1,ASSLNNNERV
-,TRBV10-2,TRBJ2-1,ASRLADNEQF
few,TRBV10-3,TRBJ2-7,AIRDLYEQY
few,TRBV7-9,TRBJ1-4,ASSSPAGAAEKLF
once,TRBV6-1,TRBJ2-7,ASSEAISGGASSYEQY
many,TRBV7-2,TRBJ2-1,ASSTRSASYNEQF
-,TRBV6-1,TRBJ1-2,ASSGPGSYGYT
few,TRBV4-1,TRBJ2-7,ASSQDGGTGRWYYEQY
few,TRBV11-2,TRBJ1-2,ASSSGQLGYYGYT
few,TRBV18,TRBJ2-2,ASSLQGTENTGELF
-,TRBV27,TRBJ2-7,ASSFSGEGPLAYEQY
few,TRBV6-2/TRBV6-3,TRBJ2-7,ASSYRSSGPNEQY
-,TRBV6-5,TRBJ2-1,ASSYRGYPYNEQF
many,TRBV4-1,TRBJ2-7,ASSQDLGNSYEQY
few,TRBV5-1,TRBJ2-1,ASSPTKVRYNEQF
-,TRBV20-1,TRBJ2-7,SARAGLAGTYEQY
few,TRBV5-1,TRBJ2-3,ASSLAAVGGTDTQY
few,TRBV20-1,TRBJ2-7,SARNISYEQY
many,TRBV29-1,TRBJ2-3,SVESGSTDTQY
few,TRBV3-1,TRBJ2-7,ASSQDGLGEISYEQY
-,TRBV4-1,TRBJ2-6,ASSQASGGVNTVSGANVRT
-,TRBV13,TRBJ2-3,ASSSRVAGGTDTQY
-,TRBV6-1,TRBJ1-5,ASSDFTWAGQPQH
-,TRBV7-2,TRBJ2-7,ASSLARGTPYEQY
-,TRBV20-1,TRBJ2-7,SARSRVPYEQY
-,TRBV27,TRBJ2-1,ASGSPRNEQF
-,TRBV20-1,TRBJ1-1,SAREPRGGLAVGSF
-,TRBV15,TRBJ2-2,ATSSGLGELF
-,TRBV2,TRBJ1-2,ASSEEHSYGYT
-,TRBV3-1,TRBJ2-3,ASSQDVSRNTDTQY
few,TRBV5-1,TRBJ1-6,ASSFESAEPLH
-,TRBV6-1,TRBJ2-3,ASSELRGGHTDAQY
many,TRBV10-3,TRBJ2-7,AISGKTGFYEQY
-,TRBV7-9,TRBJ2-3,ASRPVADTQY
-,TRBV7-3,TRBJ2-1,AGSVLAGQHNEQF
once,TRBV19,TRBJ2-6,ASTAFSGANVLT